The rows below give T cell receptor beta chains drawn from one sample of a study of somatic mutations in cytotoxic T cells in rheumatoid arthritis. Data came from immunoSEQ multiplex PCR; TCRdb stores just in-frame clones and leaves some out. The sample records under 20,000 clones, 65% to 85% being singletons. Material: CD8+ T cells sorted from blood. Receptors were obtained from an adult with rheumatoid arthritis. Both conserved end residues are part of each CDR3. A D gene is named only where the DNA matches it firmly.

.,TRBV6-1,TRBJ1-2,CASRGGRYGYTF,TGTGCCAGCCGGGGAGGGAGGTATGGCTACACCTTC
.,TRBV2,TRBJ2-7,CASTLGDYEQYF,TGTGCCAGCACCTTAGGGGATTACGAGCAGTACTTC